This T cell receptor beta chain derives from a study of blood T cell repertoires in COVID-19. About the study: Whether acute or convalescent, the COVID-19 samples came from the United States, Italy and Spain.

Individuals aged 18 to 89 years were recruited from 20 to 25 US areas. Participants reported their clinical history, and cohort assignment relied on those reports. The sample holds one count of this clone. Profiling relied on immunoSEQ multiplex PCR, and the TCRdb table lists in-frame clones only, not all of them. The profile shows fewer than 450,000 clones, about 90% of them singletons. The clonotype comes from a woman aged 25 to 39 who had recovered from COVID-19. Sequenced material: PBMCs or T cells enriched from blood (not recorded which).

For the CDR3, the DNA is TGTGCCAGCAGCTATATCCAGGGGGCGGGGGAAAAACTGTTTTTT. Encoded protein: CASSYIQGAGEKLFF. The V gene is TRBV5-8, the J gene TRBJ1-4, with TRBD1 matching over 8 bases. This CDR3 comprises 15 residues. Germline assignment: CDR1 SGHTS and CDR2 YDEGEE. V shed 3 bases and J 8 bases; nucleotides not matched to a gene: 9.